This TCR beta chain was obtained from a study of cytomegalovirus exposure and HLA in healthy donors. Trimming cost V 1 base and J 2 bases, with 12 bases left between them. The CDR3 is 15 residues long. In germline, CDR1 is SEHNR, CDR2 FQNEAQ (reference sequence). In the PCR, 60 Vbeta and 13 Jbeta primers were used. Profiled with immunoSEQ multiplex PCR; TCRdb holds only in-frame clones, not every one. Among roughly 150,000 clones listed, roughly 80% were seen once. Worth noting for this clone: Its specificity is not known.

Donors likely had unrecorded immune exposures despite being nominally healthy when sampled. Study outcomes and limitations: The authors assumed roughly uniform sequencing depth across donors for presence/absence analyses. Data from an earlier analysis indicated that most TCR beta V segments were productive either about 87% or about 30% of the time.

The chain joins TRBV7-9 to TRBJ2-7; the D gene is possibly TRBD1 (6 bases). The sequenced sample consisted of PBMCs. This TCR derives from a male donor in good health and CMV-seropositive. CDR3 sequence reads: CASSLVQDSPYEQYF. The CDR3 coding sequence is TGTGCCAGCAGCTTAGTCCAGGACAGCCCCTACGAGCAGTACTTC.